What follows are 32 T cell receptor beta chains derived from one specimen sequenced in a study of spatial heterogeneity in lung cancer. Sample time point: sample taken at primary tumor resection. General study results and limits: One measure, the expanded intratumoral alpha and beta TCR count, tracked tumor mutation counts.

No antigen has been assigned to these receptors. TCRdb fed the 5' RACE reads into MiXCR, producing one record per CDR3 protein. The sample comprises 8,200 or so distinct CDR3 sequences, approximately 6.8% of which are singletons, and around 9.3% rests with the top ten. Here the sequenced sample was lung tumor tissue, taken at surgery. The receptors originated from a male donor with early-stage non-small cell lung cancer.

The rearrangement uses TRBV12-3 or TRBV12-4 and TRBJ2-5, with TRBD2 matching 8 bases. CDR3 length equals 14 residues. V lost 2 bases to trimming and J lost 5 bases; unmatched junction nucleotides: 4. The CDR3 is CASSLSGGAETQYF. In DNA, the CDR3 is TGTGCCAGCAGTTTATCGGGGGGGGCGGAGACCCAGTACTTC.

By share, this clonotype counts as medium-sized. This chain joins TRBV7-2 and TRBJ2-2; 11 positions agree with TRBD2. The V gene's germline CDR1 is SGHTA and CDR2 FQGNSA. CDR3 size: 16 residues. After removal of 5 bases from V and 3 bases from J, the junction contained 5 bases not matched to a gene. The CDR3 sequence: CASSPSGRRYTGELFF. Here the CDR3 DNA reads TGTGCCAGCAGCCCTAGCGGGAGGAGGTACACCGGGGAGCTGTTTTTT. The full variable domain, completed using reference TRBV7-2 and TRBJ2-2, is GAGVSQSPSNKVTEKGKDVELRCDPISGHTALYWYRQSLGQGLEFLIYFQGNSAPDKSGLPSDRFSAERTGGSVSTLTIQRTQQEDSAVYLCASSPSGRRYTGELFFGEGSRLTVL.

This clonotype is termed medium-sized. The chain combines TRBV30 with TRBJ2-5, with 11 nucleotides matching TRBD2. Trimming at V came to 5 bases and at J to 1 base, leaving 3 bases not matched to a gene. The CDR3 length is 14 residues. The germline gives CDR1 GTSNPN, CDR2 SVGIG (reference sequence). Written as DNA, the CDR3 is TGTGCCTGGGGACTAGCGGGTGGCCAAGAGACCCAGTACTTC. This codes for CAWGLAGGQETQYF.

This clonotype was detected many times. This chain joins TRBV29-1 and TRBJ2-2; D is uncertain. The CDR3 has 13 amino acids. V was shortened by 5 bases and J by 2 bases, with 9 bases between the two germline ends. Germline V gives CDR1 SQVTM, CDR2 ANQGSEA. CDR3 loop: CSVLLVNTGELFF. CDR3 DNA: TGCAGCGTTTTATTGGTTAACACCGGGGAGCTGTTTTTT.

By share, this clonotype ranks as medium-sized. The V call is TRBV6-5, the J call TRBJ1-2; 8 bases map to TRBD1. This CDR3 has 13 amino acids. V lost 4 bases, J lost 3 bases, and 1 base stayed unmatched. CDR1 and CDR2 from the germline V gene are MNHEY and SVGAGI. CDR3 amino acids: CASSLTGDYGYTF. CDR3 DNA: TGTGCCAGCAGTTTGACAGGGGACTATGGCTACACCTTC.

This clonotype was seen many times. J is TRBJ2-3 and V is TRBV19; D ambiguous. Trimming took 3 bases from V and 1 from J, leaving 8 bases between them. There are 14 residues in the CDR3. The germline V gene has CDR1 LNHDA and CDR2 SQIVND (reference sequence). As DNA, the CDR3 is TGTGCCAGTAGTATCATTGAGGGCACAGATACGCAGTATTTT. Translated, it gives CASSIIEGTDTQYF.

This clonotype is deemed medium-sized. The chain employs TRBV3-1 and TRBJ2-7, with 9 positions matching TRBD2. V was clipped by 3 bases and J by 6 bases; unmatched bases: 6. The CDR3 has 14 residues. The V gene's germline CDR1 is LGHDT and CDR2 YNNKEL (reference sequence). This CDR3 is CASSHLGLALEQYF. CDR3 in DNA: TGTGCCAGCAGCCACCTTGGACTAGCGCTCGAGCAGTACTTC.

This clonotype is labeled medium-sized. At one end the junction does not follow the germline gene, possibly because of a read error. The CDR3 bases are TGTGCTAGCAGCTCGCTAGGCACAGATACGCAGTATTTT. Its translation is CASSSLGTDTQYF. V and J are TRBV7-7 and TRBJ2-3; no clear D. Germline CDR1 reads SSHAT; CDR2 reads FNYEAQ (reference sequence). The CDR3 sequence is 13 residues long.

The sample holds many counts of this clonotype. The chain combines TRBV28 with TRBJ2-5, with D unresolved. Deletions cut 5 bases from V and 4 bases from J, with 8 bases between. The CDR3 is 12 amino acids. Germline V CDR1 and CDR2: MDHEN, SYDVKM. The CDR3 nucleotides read TGTGCCAGCAGTCTGAATGGAGAGACCCAGTACTTC. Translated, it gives CASSLNGETQYF.

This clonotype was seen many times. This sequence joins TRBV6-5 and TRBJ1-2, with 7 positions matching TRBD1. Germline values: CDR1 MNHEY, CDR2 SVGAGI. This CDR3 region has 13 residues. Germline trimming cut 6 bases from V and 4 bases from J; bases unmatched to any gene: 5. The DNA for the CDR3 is TGTGCCAGCAGGGCTCGACAGGGCTATGGCTACACCTTC. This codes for CASRARQGYGYTF.

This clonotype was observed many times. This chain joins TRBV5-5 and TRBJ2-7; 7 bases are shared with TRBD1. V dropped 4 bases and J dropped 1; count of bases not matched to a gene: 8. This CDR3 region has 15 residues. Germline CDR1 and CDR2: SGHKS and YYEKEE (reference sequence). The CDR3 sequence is CASSPGQLFSYEQYF. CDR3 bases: TGTGCCAGCAGCCCGGGACAGCTATTTTCCTACGAGCAGTACTTC. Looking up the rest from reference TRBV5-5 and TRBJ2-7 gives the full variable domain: DAGVTQSPTHLIKTRGQQVTLRCSPISGHKSVSWYQQVLGQGPQFIFQYYEKEERGRGNFPDRFSARQFPNYSSELNVNALLLGDSALYLCASSPGQLFSYEQYFGPGTRLTVT.

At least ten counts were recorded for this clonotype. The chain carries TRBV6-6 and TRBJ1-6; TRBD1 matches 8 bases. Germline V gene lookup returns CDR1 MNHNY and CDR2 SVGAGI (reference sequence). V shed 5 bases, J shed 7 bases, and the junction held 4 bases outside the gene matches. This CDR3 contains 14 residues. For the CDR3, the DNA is TGTGCCAGCAGTACGGACAGGGCGAATTCACCCCTCCACTTT. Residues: CASSTDRANSPLHF.

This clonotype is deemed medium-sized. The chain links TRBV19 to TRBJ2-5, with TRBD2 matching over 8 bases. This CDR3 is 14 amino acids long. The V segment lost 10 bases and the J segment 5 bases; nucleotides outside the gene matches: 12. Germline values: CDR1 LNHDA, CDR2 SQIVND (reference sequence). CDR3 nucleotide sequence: TGTGCCACTCGAGCGGGGGCACCTTGGGAGACCCAGTACTTC. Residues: CATRAGAPWETQYF.

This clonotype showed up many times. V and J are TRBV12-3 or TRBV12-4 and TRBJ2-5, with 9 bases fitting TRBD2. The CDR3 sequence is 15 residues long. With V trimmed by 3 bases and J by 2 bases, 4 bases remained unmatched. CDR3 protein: CASSLAGLAQETQYF. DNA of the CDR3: TGTGCCAGCAGTTTGGCGGGACTAGCTCAAGAGACCCAGTACTTC.

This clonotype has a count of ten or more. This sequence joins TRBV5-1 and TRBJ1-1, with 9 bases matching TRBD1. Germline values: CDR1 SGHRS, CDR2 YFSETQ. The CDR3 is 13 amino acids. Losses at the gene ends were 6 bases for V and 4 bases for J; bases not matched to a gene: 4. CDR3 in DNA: TGCGCCAGCAAAGCGACAGGGGGCACTGAAGCTTTCTTT. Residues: CASKATGGTEAFF.

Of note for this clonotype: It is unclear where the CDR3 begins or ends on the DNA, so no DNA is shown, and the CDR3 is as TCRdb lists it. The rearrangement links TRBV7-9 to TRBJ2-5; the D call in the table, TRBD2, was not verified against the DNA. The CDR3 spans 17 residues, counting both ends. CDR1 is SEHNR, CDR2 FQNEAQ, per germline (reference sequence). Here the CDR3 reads CASSTSGGGGPHETQYF.

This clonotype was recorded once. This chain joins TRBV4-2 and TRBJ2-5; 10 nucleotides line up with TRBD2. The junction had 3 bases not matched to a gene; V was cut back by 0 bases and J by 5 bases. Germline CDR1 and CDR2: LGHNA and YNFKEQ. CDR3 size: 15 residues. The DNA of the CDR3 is TGTGCCAGCAGCCAAGATCGACTAGCGGGCGAGACCCAGTACTTC. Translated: CASSQDRLAGETQYF.

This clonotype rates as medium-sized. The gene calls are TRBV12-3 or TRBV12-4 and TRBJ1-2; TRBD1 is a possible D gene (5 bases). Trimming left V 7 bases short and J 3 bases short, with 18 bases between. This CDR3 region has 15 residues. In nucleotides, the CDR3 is TGTGCCAGCACTTTCGGACGCGGGGACTACTATGGCTACACCTTC. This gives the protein CASTFGRGDYYGYTF.

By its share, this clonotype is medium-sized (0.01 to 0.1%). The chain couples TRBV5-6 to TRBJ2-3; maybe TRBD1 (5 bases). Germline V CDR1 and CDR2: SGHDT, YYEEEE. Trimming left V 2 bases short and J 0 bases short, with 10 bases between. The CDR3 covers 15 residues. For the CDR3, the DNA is TGTGCCAGCAGCTTTCGGCAGGGAAGCACAGATACGCAGTATTTT. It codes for CASSFRQGSTDTQYF.

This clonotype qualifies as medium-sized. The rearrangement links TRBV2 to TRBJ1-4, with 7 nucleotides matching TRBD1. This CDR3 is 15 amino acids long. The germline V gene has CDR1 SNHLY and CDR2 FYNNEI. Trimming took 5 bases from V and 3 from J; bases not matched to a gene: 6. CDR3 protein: CASSYSQGPNEKLFF. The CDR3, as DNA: TGTGCCAGCAGTTATTCACAGGGGCCTAATGAAAAACTGTTTTTT. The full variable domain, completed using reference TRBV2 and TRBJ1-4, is EPEVTQTPSHQVTQMGQEVILRCVPISNHLYFYWYRQILGQKVEFLVSFYNNEISEKSEIFDDQFSVERPDGSNFTLKIRSTKLEDSAMYFCASSYSQGPNEKLFFGSGTQLSVL.

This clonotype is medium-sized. The CDR3 region has the DNA TGCAGCGTTGTAAGCGGGGCAGGGTTGAACACTGAAGCTTTCTTT. Translating gives CSVVSGAGLNTEAFF. The chain links TRBV29-1 to TRBJ1-1; weak D call: TRBD1 (5 bases). This CDR3 spans 15 amino acids. Germline values: CDR1 SQVTM, CDR2 ANQGSEA. Trimming removed 4 bases from V and 0 bases from J, with 15 bases in between. Full variable domain (rest looked up from reference TRBV29-1 and TRBJ1-1): SAVISQKPSRDICQRGTSLTIQCQVDSQVTMMFWYRQQPGQSLTLIATANQGSEATYESGFVIDKFPISRPNLTFSTLTVSNMSPEDSSIYLCSVVSGAGLNTEAFFGQGTRLTVV.

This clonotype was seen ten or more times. CDR3 sequence: CSVASGQGSEQYF. CDR3 nucleotide sequence: TGCAGCGTGGCTTCGGGGCAGGGAAGCGAGCAGTACTTC. The rearrangement uses TRBV29-1 and TRBJ2-7; either TRBD1 or TRBD2 may fit D (5 bases each). Per the germline V gene, CDR1 is SQVTM and CDR2 is ANQGSEA. CDR3 size: 13 residues. The V end was cut by 6 bases, the J end by 6 bases, with 18 bases between.

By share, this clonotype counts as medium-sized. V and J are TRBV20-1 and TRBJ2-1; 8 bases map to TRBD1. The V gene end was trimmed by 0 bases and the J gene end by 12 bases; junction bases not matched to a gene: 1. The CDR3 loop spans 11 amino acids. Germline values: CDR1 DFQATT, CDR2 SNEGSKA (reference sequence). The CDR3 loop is CSARDGQGQFF. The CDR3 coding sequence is TGCAGTGCTAGAGATGGACAGGGGCAGTTCTTC.

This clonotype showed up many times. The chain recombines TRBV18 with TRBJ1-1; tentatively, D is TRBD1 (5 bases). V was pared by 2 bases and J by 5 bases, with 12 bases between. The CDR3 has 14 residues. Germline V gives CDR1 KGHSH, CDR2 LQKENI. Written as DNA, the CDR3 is TGTGCCAGCTCACCAGTGCAGGGCGGGACTGAAGCTTTCTTT. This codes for CASSPVQGGTEAFF.

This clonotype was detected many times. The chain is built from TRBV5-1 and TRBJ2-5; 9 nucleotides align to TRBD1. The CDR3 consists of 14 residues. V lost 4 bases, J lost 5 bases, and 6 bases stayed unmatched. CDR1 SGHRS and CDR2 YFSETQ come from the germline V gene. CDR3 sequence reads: CASSTGQGRETQYF. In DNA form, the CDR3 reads TGCGCCAGCAGCACGGGACAGGGAAGGGAGACCCAGTACTTC.

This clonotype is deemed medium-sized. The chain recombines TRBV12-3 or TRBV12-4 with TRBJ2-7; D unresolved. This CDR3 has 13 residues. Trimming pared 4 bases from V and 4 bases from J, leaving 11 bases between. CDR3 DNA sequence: TGTGCCAGCAGTTCGGGTGTGGGGTACGAGCAGTACTTC. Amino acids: CASSSGVGYEQYF.

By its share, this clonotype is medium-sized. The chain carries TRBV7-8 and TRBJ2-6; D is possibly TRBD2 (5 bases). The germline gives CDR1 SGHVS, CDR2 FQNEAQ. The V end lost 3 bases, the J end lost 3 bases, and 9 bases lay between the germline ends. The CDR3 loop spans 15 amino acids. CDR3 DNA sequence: TGTGCCAGCAGCTTGATAGGGAGTGGGGCCAACGTCCTGACTTTC. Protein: CASSLIGSGANVLTF.

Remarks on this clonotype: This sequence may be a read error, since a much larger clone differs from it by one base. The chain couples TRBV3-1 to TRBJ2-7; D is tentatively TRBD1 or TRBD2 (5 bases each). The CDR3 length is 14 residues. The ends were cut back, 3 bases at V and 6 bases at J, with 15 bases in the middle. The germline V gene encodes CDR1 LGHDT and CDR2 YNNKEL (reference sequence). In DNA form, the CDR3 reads TGTGCCAGCAGCCACCAGTGGGGGAAGGCCGAGCAGTACTTC. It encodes CASSHQWGKAEQYF.

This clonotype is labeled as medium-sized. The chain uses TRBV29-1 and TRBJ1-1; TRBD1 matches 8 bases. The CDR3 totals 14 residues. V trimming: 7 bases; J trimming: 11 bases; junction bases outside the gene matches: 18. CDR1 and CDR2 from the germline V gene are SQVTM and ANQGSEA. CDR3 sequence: CSAVPRDRQFRAFF. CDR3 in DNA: TGCAGCGCCGTACCCCGGGACAGGCAATTTCGGGCTTTCTTT.

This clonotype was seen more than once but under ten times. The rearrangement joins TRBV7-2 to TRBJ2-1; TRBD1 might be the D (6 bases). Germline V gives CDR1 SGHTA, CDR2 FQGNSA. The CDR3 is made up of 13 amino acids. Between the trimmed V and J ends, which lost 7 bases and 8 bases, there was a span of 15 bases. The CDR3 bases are TGTGCCAGCACCCCAGGGGTTCTCGATGAGCAGTTCTTC. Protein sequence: CASTPGVLDEQFF.

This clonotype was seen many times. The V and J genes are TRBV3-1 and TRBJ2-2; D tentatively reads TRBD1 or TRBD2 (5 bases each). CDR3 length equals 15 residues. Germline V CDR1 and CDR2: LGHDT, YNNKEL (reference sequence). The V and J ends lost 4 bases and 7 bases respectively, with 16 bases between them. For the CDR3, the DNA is TGTGCCAGCAGCCTTGGGACCCAGGGAGTCGGGGAGCTGTTTTTT. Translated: CASSLGTQGVGELFF. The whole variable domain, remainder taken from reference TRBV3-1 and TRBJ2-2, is DTAVSQTPKYLVTQMGNDKSIKCEQNLGHDTMYWYKQDSKKFLKIMFSYNNKELIINETVPNRFSPKSPDKAHLNLHINSLELGDSAVYFCASSLGTQGVGELFFGEGSRLTVL.

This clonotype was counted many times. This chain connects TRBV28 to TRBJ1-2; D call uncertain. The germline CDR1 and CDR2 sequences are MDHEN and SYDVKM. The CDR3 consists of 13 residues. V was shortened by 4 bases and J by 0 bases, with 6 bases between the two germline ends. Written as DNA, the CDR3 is TGTGCCAGCAGTTCGGCCCCTAACTATGGCTACACCTTC. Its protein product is CASSSAPNYGYTF.